This TCR beta chain was sequenced during a study of CD8+ T cells in alopecia areata. Study-wide results and caveats: Lesional scalp exceeded normal scalp in clonality, especially in alopecia totalis/universalis. When scalp samples are sequenced, resident alphabeta T cells of normal skin are also captured. It was less clear whether patients shared TCRs than it was in mice, possibly because of HLA.

Comments on this clone: Its specificity is not known.

Punch biopsies of lesional scalp, plus peripheral blood, were taken from alopecia areata patients. The CDR3 totals 15 residues. Losses at the gene ends were 7 bases for V and 2 bases for J; bases not matched to a gene: 8. Germline CDR1 reads SNHLY; CDR2 reads FYNNEI. Extracted RNA was reverse transcribed into cDNA, the sequencing template. The repertoire was sequenced with immunoSEQ multiplex PCR; TCRdb's copy has only in-frame clones and lacks some. The repertoire consists of approximately 34,000 clones, with around three fifths occurring once and the leading ten covering approximately 40%. The material sequenced was NKG2D-high CD8+ T cells sorted from blood. The chain joins TRBV2 to TRBJ1-3; TRBD1 matches at 7 bases. This TCR came from a human donor with alopecia areata. CDR3 in amino acids: CASKTSTGTGNTIYF. The CDR3 nucleotides read TGTGCCAGCAAGACCTCGACAGGGACTGGAAACACCATATATTTT.